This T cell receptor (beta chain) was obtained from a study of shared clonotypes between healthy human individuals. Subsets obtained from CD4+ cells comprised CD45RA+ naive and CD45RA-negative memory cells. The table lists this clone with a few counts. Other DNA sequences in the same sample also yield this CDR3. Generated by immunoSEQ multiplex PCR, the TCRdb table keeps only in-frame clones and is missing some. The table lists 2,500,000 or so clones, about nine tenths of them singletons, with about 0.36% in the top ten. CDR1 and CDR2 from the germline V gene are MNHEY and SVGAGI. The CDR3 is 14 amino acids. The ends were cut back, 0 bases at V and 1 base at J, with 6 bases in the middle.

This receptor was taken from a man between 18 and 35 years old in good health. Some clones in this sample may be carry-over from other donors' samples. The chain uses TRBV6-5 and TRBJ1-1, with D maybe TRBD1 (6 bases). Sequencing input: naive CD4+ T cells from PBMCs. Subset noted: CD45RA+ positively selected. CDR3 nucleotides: TGTGCCAGCAGTTACTCGGACAGGAACACTGAAGCTTTCTTT. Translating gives CASSYSDRNTEAFF.